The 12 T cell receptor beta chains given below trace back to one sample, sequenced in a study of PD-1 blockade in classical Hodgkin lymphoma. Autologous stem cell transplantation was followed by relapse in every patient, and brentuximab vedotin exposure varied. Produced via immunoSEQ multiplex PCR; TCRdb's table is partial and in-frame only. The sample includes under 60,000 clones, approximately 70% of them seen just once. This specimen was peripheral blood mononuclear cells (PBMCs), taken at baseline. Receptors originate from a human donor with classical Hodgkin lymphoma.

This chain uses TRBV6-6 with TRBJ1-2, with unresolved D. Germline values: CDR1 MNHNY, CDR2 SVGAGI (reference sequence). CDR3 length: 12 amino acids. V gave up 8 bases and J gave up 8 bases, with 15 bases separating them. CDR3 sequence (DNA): TGTGCCAGCCAGTTGGGATTGGGGGGCTACACCTTC. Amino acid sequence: CASQLGLGGYTF.

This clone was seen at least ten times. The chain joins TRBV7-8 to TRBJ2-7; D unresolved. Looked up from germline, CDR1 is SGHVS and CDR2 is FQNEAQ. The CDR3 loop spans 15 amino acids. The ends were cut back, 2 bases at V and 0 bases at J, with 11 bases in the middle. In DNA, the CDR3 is TGTGCCAGCAGCTTAATGCCATTTAGCTCCTACGAGCAGTACTTC. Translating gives CASSLMPFSSYEQYF.

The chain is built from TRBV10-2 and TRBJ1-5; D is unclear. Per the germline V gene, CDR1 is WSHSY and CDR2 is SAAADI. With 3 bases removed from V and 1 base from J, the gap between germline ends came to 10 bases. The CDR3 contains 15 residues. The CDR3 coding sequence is TGCGCCAGCAGTGATTGGCCGGGGAGCAATCAGCCCCAGCATTTT. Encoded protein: CASSDWPGSNQPQHF.

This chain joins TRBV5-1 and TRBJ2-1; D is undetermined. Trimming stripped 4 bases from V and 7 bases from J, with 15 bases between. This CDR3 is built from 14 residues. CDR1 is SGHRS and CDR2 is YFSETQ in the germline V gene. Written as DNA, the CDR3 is TGCGCCAGCAGCCCCGCGTCAGTAAAGAATGAGCAGTTCTTC. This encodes CASSPASVKNEQFF.

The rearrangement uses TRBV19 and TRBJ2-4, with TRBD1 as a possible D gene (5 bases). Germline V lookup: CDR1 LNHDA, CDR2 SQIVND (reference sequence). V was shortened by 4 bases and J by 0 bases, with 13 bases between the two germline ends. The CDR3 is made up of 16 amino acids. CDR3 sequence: CASSTRQSLAKNIQYF. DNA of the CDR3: TGTGCCAGTAGTACCCGACAGTCTCTAGCCAAAAACATTCAGTACTTC.

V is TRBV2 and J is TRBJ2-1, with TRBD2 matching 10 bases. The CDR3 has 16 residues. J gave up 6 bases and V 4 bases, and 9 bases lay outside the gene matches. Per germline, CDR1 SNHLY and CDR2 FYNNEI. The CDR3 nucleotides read TGTGCCAGCAGTGGTCTTTGGAGCGGGAGGGCCAATGAGCAGTTCTTC. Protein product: CASSGLWSGRANEQFF.

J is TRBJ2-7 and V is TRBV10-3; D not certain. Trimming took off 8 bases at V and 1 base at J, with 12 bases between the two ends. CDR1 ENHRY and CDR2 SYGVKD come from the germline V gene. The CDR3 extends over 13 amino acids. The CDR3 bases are TGTGCCATCGGGGAAGGTAGGTCCTACGAGCAGTACTTC. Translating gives CAIGEGRSYEQYF.

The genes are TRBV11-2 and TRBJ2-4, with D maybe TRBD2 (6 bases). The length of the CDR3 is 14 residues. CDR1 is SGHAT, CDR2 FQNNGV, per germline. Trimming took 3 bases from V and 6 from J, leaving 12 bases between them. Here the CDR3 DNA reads TGTGCCAGCAGCTTGGGACTCGGTCCAAACATTCAGTACTTC. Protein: CASSLGLGPNIQYF.

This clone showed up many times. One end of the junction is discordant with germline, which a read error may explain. The DNA of the CDR3 is TGTGCCATCACTGAGACAGGGGGCTATGGCTACACCTTC. Encoded protein: CAITETGGYGYTF. The chain recombines TRBV10-3 with TRBJ1-2; 9 bases align to TRBD1. Germline CDR1 and CDR2: ENHRY and SYGVKD. This CDR3 has 13 amino acids.

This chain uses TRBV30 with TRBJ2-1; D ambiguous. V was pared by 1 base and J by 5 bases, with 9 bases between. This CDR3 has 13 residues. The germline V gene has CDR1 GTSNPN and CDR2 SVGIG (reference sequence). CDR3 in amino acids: CAWSASGHNEQFF. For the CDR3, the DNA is TGTGCCTGGAGTGCCTCAGGACACAATGAGCAGTTCTTC.

The CDR3 protein is CASSYALRAGTEAFF. CDR3 sequence (DNA): TGTGCCAGCAGTTACGCTCTCAGGGCGGGAACTGAAGCTTTCTTT. The chain combines TRBV6-5 with TRBJ1-1; D possibly corresponds to TRBD1 (5 bases). CDR1 is MNHEY, CDR2 SVGAGI, per germline. CDR3 length equals 15 residues. Trimming cost V 2 bases and J 5 bases, with 15 bases left between them.

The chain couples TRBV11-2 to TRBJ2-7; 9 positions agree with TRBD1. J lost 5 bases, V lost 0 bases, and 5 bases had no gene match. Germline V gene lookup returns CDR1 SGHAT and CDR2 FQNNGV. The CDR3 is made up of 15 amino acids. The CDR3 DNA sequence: TGTGCCAGCAGCTTAGAACAGGGGGCCTTCGACGAGCAGTACTTC. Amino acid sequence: CASSLEQGAFDEQYF.